This is a list of T cell receptor beta chains from one sample in a study of post-analysis software for immune sequencing data. One entry per CDR3 protein, called by TCRdb with MiXCR from the PCR reads. The sample shows approximately 690,000 distinct CDR3 sequences, 55% to 70% of them seen only once. Sequencing input: blood. Receptors were obtained from a girl aged 2-15 years with multiple sclerosis. Each CDR3 is given with its conserved first and last residue. The D gene is left open where the match is weak. Rows give clone size only sometimes, using once, few, many, or a class for an expanded clone.

TRBJ2-7 - - TRBV2 CASSDDTYEQYF TGTGCCAGCAGTGATGACACCTACGAGCAGTACTTC
TRBJ2-3 - - TRBV6-5 CASSPPRPAAGTQYF TGTGCCAGCAGTCCCCCTCGGCCGGCGGCGGGAACGCAGTATTTT
TRBJ2-1 few TRBD2 TRBV13 CASSPTGGLVFNEQFF TGTGCCAGCAGCCCGACGGGGGGACTAGTATTCAATGAGCAGTTCTTC
TRBJ1-5 - - TRBV20-1 CSARDQGPNQPQHF TGCAGTGCTAGAGATCAGGGGCCCAATCAGCCCCAGCATTTT
TRBJ2-7 - TRBD2 TRBV20-1 CSALSREGLRAYEQYF TGCAGTGCTCTTTCCAGGGAGGGCCTACGGGCCTACGAGCAGTACTTC
TRBJ1-2 - TRBD1 TRBV5-8 CASSKQDRAVNYGYTF TGTGCCAGCAGCAAACAGGACAGGGCTGTTAACTATGGCTACACCTTC
TRBJ2-5 few - TRBV20-1 CSARDYSGLLWQETQYF TGCAGTGCTAGAGATTACTCGGGCCTTCTATGGCAAGAGACCCAGTACTTC
TRBJ1-2 - - TRBV20-1 CSAREENYGYTF TGCAGTGCTAGAGAGGAGAACTATGGCTACACCTTC
TRBJ2-5 - TRBD1 TRBV14 CASSQVGGTGGQTQYF TGTGCCAGCAGCCAAGTCGGAGGGACAGGGGGACAGACCCAGTACTTC
TRBJ2-4 few - TRBV12-3/TRBV12-4 CASSLAAWGTRRHIQYF TGTGCCAGCAGTTTAGCCGCTTGGGGGACACGTAGACACATTCAGTACTTC
TRBJ2-5 - TRBD2 TRBV7-7 CASSLRSSGGGLETQYF TGTGCCAGCAGCTTAAGAAGTAGCGGGGGCGGGTTAGAGACCCAGTACTTC
TRBJ2-7 - TRBD2 TRBV4-2 CASKLAGGNEQYF TGTGCCAGCAAACTAGCGGGAGGCAACGAGCAGTACTTC
TRBJ2-3 few - TRBV6-6 CACSKAKTPSTDTQYF TGTGCCTGCAGCAAAGCAAAAACCCCGAGCACAGATACGCAGTATTTT
TRBJ2-3 - - TRBV7-2 CASSFPMGLSGTDTQYF TGTGCCAGCAGCTTCCCCATGGGGCTATCTGGCACAGATACGCAGTATTTT
TRBJ1-5 - - TRBV20-1 CSAIKVTNQPQHF TGCAGTGCTATAAAGGTGACCAATCAGCCCCAGCATTTT
TRBJ2-3 - TRBD2 TRBV7-2 CASSQPGLGVTDTQYF TGTGCCAGCAGTCAACCCGGACTAGGTGTAACAGATACGCAGTATTTT
TRBJ2-1 - TRBD2 TRBV24-1 CATSDLLSGGRPNEQFF TGTGCCACCAGTGATCTCCTAAGCGGGGGTAGGCCCAATGAGCAGTTCTTC
TRBJ1-2 few - TRBV5-1 CASSSAFREDYGYTF TGCGCCAGCAGCTCCGCCTTTAGGGAGGACTATGGCTACACCTTC
TRBJ2-1 few TRBD1 TRBV18 CASSLHSSGGLYNEQFF TGTGCCAGCTCACTGCATTCCTCAGGGGGCCTGTACAATGAGCAGTTCTTC
TRBJ2-1 - - TRBV27 CASSLVVSAYNEQFF TGTGCCAGCAGTTTAGTCGTCTCGGCCTACAATGAGCAGTTCTTC
TRBJ2-6 - - TRBV29-1 CSAGEATGANVLTF TGCAGCGCTGGGGAGGCGACTGGGGCCAACGTCCTGACTTTC
TRBJ2-1 - - TRBV20-1 CSAQKGGPSNEQFF TGCAGTGCCCAGAAGGGGGGCCCCTCGAATGAGCAGTTCTTC
TRBJ1-2 - - TRBV7-2 CASSLLGTRDGYTF TGTGCCAGCAGCTTACTAGGGACACGCGATGGCTACACCTTC